This is a list of T cell receptor beta chains from one sample in a study of shared clonotypes between healthy human individuals. Here immunoSEQ multiplex PCR was the method, and the copy in TCRdb shows in-frame clones only, minus some. The profile shows about 700,000 clones, roughly 70% of them singletons. Sequenced: memory CD4+ T cells sorted from blood. The receptors here all came from a woman aged 30 to 39 in good health. CDR3s include the opening cysteine and the closing phenylalanine or tryptophan. Fields, in order: J gene, D gene, V gene, clone size, CDR3 DNA, CDR3 protein. A D gene is named only where the DNA matches it firmly. Clone sizes are given selectively: once, few, many, or a class where the clone is expanded.

TRBJ2-1 | TRBD2 | TRBV5-1 | . | TGCGCCAGCAGCTTTCGAGAAGCGGGAGGATACAATGAGCAGTTCTTC | CASSFREAGGYNEQFF
TRBJ2-2 | . | TRBV6-4 | . | TGTGCCAGCATCTTGACAGGGAACACCGGGGAGCTGTTTTTT | CASILTGNTGELFF
TRBJ2-7 | TRBD1 | TRBV7-2 | . | TGTGCCAGCAGCTTAGTATCAGCCGGGACAGGGACCTACGAGCAGTACTTC | CASSLVSAGTGTYEQYF
TRBJ1-1 | . | TRBV29-1 | . | TGCAGCGTTCCGTCCCCCGGGGGCGTCACGAGCACTGAAGCTTTCTTT | CSVPSPGGVTSTEAFF
TRBJ2-1 | . | TRBV28 | few | TGTGCCAGCAGTTCGACAGGGAGGTTGAGAAATGAGCAGTTCTTC | CASSSTGRLRNEQFF
TRBJ1-4 | . | TRBV11-2 | . | TGTGCCAGCAGCTTTAATGGACAGCTTAATGAAAAACTGTTTTTT | CASSFNGQLNEKLFF
TRBJ2-1 | TRBD2 | TRBV4-1 | . | TGCGCCAGCAGCCAAGATGGGACTAGCGGGAGAGGTGAGCAGTTCTTC | CASSQDGTSGRGEQFF
TRBJ1-1 | TRBD1 | TRBV6-5 | . | TGTGCCAGCAGTTCACAGGGGTTTGAAGCTTTCTTT | CASSSQGFEAFF
TRBJ2-1 | TRBD2 | TRBV7-3 | . | TGTGCCAGCAGCCCCTCGTTAGCGGGAGAGGGTGAGCAGTTCTTC | CASSPSLAGEGEQFF
TRBJ2-3 | TRBD2 | TRBV30 | . | TGTGCCTGGAAGCGGGAGGCAGATACGCAGTATTTT | CAWKREADTQYF
TRBJ2-3 | TRBD1 | TRBV7-7 | . | TGTGCCAGCAGCAGGGGACAGACAGATACGCAGTATTTT | CASSRGQTDTQYF
TRBJ2-7 | TRBD2 | TRBV27 | few | TGTGCCAGCAGCACACACGGACTAGCGGGAGTCGAGCAGTACTTC | CASSTHGLAGVEQYF
TRBJ2-1 | TRBD2 | TRBV5-1 | . | TGCGCCAGCAAAGTCATTATGGGGCTAGCGGACTACAATGAGCAGTTCTTC | CASKVIMGLADYNEQFF
TRBJ2-1 | TRBD1 | TRBV7-2 | . | TGTGCCAGCAGCTTCCGGGACAGGGGGCGGGGGAACGATGAGCAGTTCTTC | CASSFRDRGRGNDEQFF
TRBJ1-5 | . | TRBV19 | once | TGTGCCAGTGACCCTTTTCGGGAAAATAGCAATCAGCCCCAGCATTTT | CASDPFRENSNQPQHF
TRBJ1-1 | . | TRBV27 | few | TGTGCCAGCAGTTGGCGGGGGCGGACTGAGAGCACTGAAGCTTTCTTT | CASSWRGRTESTEAFF
TRBJ2-7 | TRBD2 | TRBV6-1 | few | TGTGCCAGCAGTGCCGGACTAGCGGGCTACGAGCAGTACTTC | CASSAGLAGYEQYF
TRBJ1-2 | TRBD1 | TRBV9 | . | TGTGCCAGCAGTGCCGGGACAGAGAACTATGGCTACACCTTC | CASSAGTENYGYTF
TRBJ2-3 | . | TRBV14 | . | TGTGCCAGCAGCCCGGAATCAGATACGCAGTATTTT | CASSPESDTQYF
TRBJ2-7 | . | TRBV28 | . | TGTGCCAGCAGTTTAAGATTATCCTACGAGCAGTACTTC | CASSLRLSYEQYF
TRBJ1-2 | . | TRBV28 | . | TGTGCCAGCAGTTCTATCGACACCTATGGCTACACCTTC | CASSSIDTYGYTF
TRBJ2-1 | . | TRBV21-1 | . | TGTGCCAGCAGCCATAGCGAAGACAATGAGCAGTTCTTC | CASSHSEDNEQFF
TRBJ1-3 | . | TRBV5-1 | once | TGCGCCAGCAGCACAGGTTCCTCTGGAAACACCATATATTTT | CASSTGSSGNTIYF
TRBJ1-4 | . | TRBV5-1 | . | TGCGCCAGCAGCTTGGCAGGCGGGGGGCATAATGAAAAACTGTTTTTT | CASSLAGGGHNEKLFF
TRBJ2-1 | . | TRBV29-1 | . | TGCAGCGTTGTATTACTAGAGTCCAATGAGCAGTTCTTC | CSVVLLESNEQFF
TRBJ2-3 | TRBD1 | TRBV2 | . | TGTGCCAGCAGTGCTGGACAGGGGGCGGCAGATACGCAGTATTTT | CASSAGQGAADTQYF
TRBJ2-1 | . | TRBV5-6 | . | TGTGCCAGCAGCTGGGGGGTAGGAACCTACAATGAGCAGTTCTTC | CASSWGVGTYNEQFF
TRBJ2-2 | TRBD2 | TRBV19 | . | TGTGCCAGTAAGGAACTAGCGGGAGGGCCCGTCACCGGGGAGCTGTTTTTT | CASKELAGGPVTGELFF
TRBJ2-7 | TRBD2 | TRBV7-9 | . | TGTGCCAGCAGCCTGTACGGGAGTGCAGGGAGGGCCCACGAGCAGTACTTC | CASSLYGSAGRAHEQYF
TRBJ2-3 | TRBD2 | TRBV6-4 | many | TGTGCCAGCAGTCCAGCGACTAGCGGGAAAGGGGCAGATACGCAGTATTTT | CASSPATSGKGADTQYF
TRBJ2-3 | . | TRBV5-5 | . | TGTGCCAGCAGGATACCCACGCCAGATACGCAGTATTTT | CASRIPTPDTQYF
TRBJ1-3 | . | TRBV10-3 | . | TGTGCCATCAGTGAGCCGGGCCGGGTAAACACCATATATTTT | CAISEPGRVNTIYF
TRBJ1-5 | . | TRBV7-6 | . | TGTGCCAGCAGCTTAGATGCGCGGACCCAGGGTAGTCAGCCCCAGCATTTT | CASSLDARTQGSQPQHF
TRBJ2-1 | TRBD1 | TRBV5-4 | . | TGTGCCAGCAGCCCAGAGACAGGGGAGGAGCAGTTCTTC | CASSPETGEEQFF
TRBJ2-3 | . | TRBV5-1 | . | TGCGCCAGCAGCTTTAAGCTAGACACAGATACGCAGTATTTT | CASSFKLDTDTQYF
TRBJ1-4 | . | TRBV11-2 | . | TGTGCCAGCAGCCCCCGCCAGGCCGATGAAAAACTGTTTTTT | CASSPRQADEKLFF
TRBJ1-5 | . | TRBV15 | . | TGTGCCACCAGCAGAGACGGCAGGGGAGGCAATCAGCCCCAGCATTTT | CATSRDGRGGNQPQHF
TRBJ2-3 | TRBD2 | TRBV5-8 | . | TGTGCCAGCAGCTTAGGGACTAGCGGGAGTTGGGATACGCAGTATTTT | CASSLGTSGSWDTQYF
TRBJ1-5 | TRBD1 | TRBV10-3 | . | TGTGCCATCAGTGAGGCCGAGGGACAGGGAGGTTGGCAGCCCCAGCATTTT | CAISEAEGQGGWQPQHF
TRBJ2-2 | . | TRBV6-5 | . | TGTGCCAGCAGTTACTCGACAGGATTCTTTAACGGGGAGCTGTTTTTT | CASSYSTGFFNGELFF
TRBJ2-1 | TRBD2 | TRBV29-1 | . | TGCAGCGTTGTCTTTCCGGGACTAGTCAATGAGCAGTTCTTC | CSVVFPGLVNEQFF
TRBJ2-4 | TRBD1 | TRBV7-9 | . | TGTGCCAGCAGCTCACGAACCTCGACAGGGACGAACATTCAGTACTTC | CASSSRTSTGTNIQYF
TRBJ2-7 | TRBD1 | TRBV28 | . | TGTGCCAGCAGTTCGGCAGGGGGCGACAGCTCCTACGAGCAGTACTTC | CASSSAGGDSSYEQYF
TRBJ2-7 | TRBD1 | TRBV6-5 | . | TGTGCCAGCAGTCAACAGGAGACAGGGGAGCAGTACTTC | CASSQQETGEQYF
TRBJ1-2 | . | TRBV29-1 | . | TGCAGCGTTGGGCAAGAATATGGCTACACCTTC | CSVGQEYGYTF
TRBJ2-1 | . | TRBV5-1 | . | TGCGCCAGCAGCTTGGCTGGGACCCCCCAGATAGACAATGAGCAGTTCTTC | CASSLAGTPQIDNEQFF
TRBJ2-7 | TRBD2 | TRBV5-1 | . | TGCGCCAGCAGCTTGATTTCTAGCGGGAATTACGAGCAGTACTTC | CASSLISSGNYEQYF